Listed below are T cell receptor beta chains from one sample, sequenced in a study of OX40 agonist ivuxolimab in advanced cancers. The data were produced by immunoSEQ multiplex PCR, yet TCRdb's version contains in-frame clones alone and is incomplete. The sample shows over 8,000 clones, 88% of them seen only once. Sequencing used CD4+ or CD8+ T cells sorted from blood, obtained in a trial of the OX40 agonist ivuxolimab. The receptors were sampled from an adult with an advanced solid tumor such as melanoma, head and neck, liver or kidney cancer. The CDR3 runs from the conserved cysteine through the conserved F or W. The D gene is left open where the match is weak.

D gene: NA; V gene: TRBV28; CDR3 protein: CASSLGYKVTGELFF
D gene: TRBD2; V gene: TRBV27; CDR3 protein: CASSFLSSGRYNEQFF
D gene: NA; V gene: TRBV6-6; CDR3 protein: CASSSLIFGGGQPQHF
D gene: NA; V gene: TRBV27; CDR3 protein: CASRPNRAESYNSPLHF
D gene: NA; V gene: TRBV5-1; CDR3 protein: CASSQGQGYTF
D gene: NA; V gene: TRBV14; CDR3 protein: CASSLYIGGANEQFF
D gene: NA; V gene: TRBV14; CDR3 protein: CASSQVLGLAYEQYF
D gene: NA; V gene: TRBV10-1; CDR3 protein: CASSEYRGQPFF
D gene: NA; V gene: TRBV2; CDR3 protein: CAIRLGGDRRQEETQYF
D gene: TRBD1; V gene: TRBV4-1; CDR3 protein: CASTFDRGADTQYF
D gene: NA; V gene: TRBV15; CDR3 protein: CATSRDNEAYNEQFF
D gene: TRBD2; V gene: TRBV7-2; CDR3 protein: CASSLLAGGLNEQFF
D gene: TRBD2; V gene: TRBV9; CDR3 protein: CASSVGTSYSYEQYF
D gene: NA; V gene: TRBV10-1; CDR3 protein: CASSFVAAQSRANVLTF
D gene: NA; V gene: TRBV19; CDR3 protein: CASSGLPTSGTKIMNTEAFF
D gene: NA; V gene: TRBV9; CDR3 protein: CASTGYGYTF
D gene: TRBD1; V gene: TRBV6-5; CDR3 protein: CASSYQGTAYGYTF
D gene: TRBD2; V gene: TRBV5-1; CDR3 protein: CASSLVIAGGPQDTQYF
D gene: NA; V gene: TRBV4-3; CDR3 protein: CASSQDAEKLFF
D gene: NA; V gene: TRBV7-2; CDR3 protein: CASSLVPYGYTF
D gene: NA; V gene: TRBV27; CDR3 protein: CASSFWGASNQPQHF
D gene: NA; V gene: TRBV14; CDR3 protein: CASSHLQGPEAFF
D gene: NA; V gene: TRBV5-4; CDR3 protein: CASSLYDGAYEQYF
D gene: TRBD2; V gene: TRBV7-9; CDR3 protein: CASSATSGEVEQFF
D gene: TRBD1; V gene: TRBV11-2; CDR3 protein: CASSTRDRGSGEQFF
D gene: NA; V gene: TRBV10-3; CDR3 protein: CAISEGGDTEAFF
D gene: TRBD1; V gene: TRBV13; CDR3 protein: CASSIGQGQETQYF
D gene: TRBD1; V gene: TRBV28; CDR3 protein: CASSEPGQGAYEQYF
D gene: TRBD1; V gene: TRBV27; CDR3 protein: CASSKDRVREAFF
D gene: NA; V gene: TRBV7-8; CDR3 protein: CASSLEDRTNYGYTF
D gene: TRBD2; V gene: TRBV28; CDR3 protein: CASSLGLAGMETQYF
D gene: NA; V gene: TRBV7-9; CDR3 protein: CASSSLSDTARYNEQFF
D gene: NA; V gene: TRBV5-6; CDR3 protein: CASSSGTWDNEQFF
D gene: NA; V gene: TRBV2; CDR3 protein: CASSDGGDTEAFF
D gene: TRBD2; V gene: TRBV5-1; CDR3 protein: CASSGSGRPPENEQFF
D gene: TRBD1; V gene: TRBV10-3; CDR3 protein: CAISEPGQGAFGNEQFF
D gene: TRBD2; V gene: TRBV28; CDR3 protein: CAAVAGVPYNEQFF
D gene: NA; V gene: TRBV5-1; CDR3 protein: CASSLTGGPVSSYNEQFF
D gene: NA; V gene: TRBV19; CDR3 protein: CASSDRIYEQYF
D gene: TRBD1; V gene: TRBV28; CDR3 protein: CASTRQGSLAKNIQYF
D gene: TRBD2; V gene: TRBV27; CDR3 protein: CASSERGRNTGELFF
D gene: TRBD2; V gene: TRBV7-9; CDR3 protein: CASSLVLAGEETQYF